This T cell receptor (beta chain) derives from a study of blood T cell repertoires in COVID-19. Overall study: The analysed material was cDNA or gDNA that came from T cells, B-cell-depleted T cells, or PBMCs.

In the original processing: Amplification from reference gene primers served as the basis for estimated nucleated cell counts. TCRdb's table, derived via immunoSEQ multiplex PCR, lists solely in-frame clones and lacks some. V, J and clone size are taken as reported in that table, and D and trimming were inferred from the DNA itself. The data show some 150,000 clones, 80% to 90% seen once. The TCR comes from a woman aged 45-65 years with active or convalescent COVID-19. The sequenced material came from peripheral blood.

CDR3 DNA sequence: TGTGCCAGTAGCACTCAGGCCGTTTGGACAGCGTCCTACGAGCAGTACTTC. It codes for CASSTQAVWTASYEQYF. The chain employs TRBV19 and TRBJ2-7; TRBD1 might be the D (6 bases). Trimming removed 6 bases from V and 1 base from J, with 22 bases in between. The CDR3 length is 17 residues. Germline V lookup: CDR1 LNHDA, CDR2 SQIVND (reference sequence).